This T cell receptor beta chain was retrieved from a study of T cell responses to AZD1222 COVID-19 vaccine (dated by TCRdb to 2020 to 2022). In the study overall: A total of 233 trial participants underwent TCR sequencing, of whom about 210 had received two doses of AZD1222 and some 25 had received two doses of the MenACWY control vaccine. Trial participants were enrolled into age subgroups of 18-55, 56-69 and 70-plus years, which contained 148, 28 and 57 TCR-sequenced participants, respectively. What the authors observed across the whole study: Conclusions about previously exposed vaccinees are limited, since just five or six AZD1222 recipients were seropositive for SARS-CoV-2 at baseline. After two AZD1222 doses, spike-specific TCR breadth and depth were significantly higher than at day 0 and than in MenACWY recipients. Reportedly, almost half of the unique spike-specific TCRs recognized epitopes lying outside the regions that are mutated in the B.1.351 and B.1.1.7 variants. The whole spike protein was spanned by vaccine-associated CD4 TCRs, and dominant responses were seen in regions 160-218 and 743-854. Participants were mostly white British and included more females than males, and it was suggested by the authors that clonal diversity may have been underestimated. The 56-69-year group was small, and its depth increase did not reach significance, likely because of low power. No day 14 peak-response samples were available, so repertoires were characterized only after the peak T cell response.

The CDR3 goes from the cysteine to the phenylalanine over 14 residues. Only the CDR3 part of the read is kept: 42 bases, read in frame from the first base. Compared with germline, V lacks 7 bases and J lacks 2 bases; bases without a gene match: 6. CDR1 and CDR2, per the germline V gene, are SGHRS and YFSETQ. Interpreted using the paper, the time point label stands for: about 28 days (+/-7) after the second vaccine dose. AZD1222 recipients given second doses at about 4 weeks or at about 12 weeks were pooled, since spike-specific TCR depth and breadth were not found to differ between the two schedules. The vaccinee samples were drawn from two UK trials, COV001 and COV002, one of which was a single-blind randomized controlled phase 2/3 trial testing AZD1222 (ChAdOx1 nCoV-19) in healthy adults. For TCRbeta chain sequencing, PBMC samples were collected from trial participants at day 0 and at day 28 after the second dose.

The CDR3 regions of human TCRbeta chains were analyzed by immunosequencing. The authors' analysis ran thus. TCRs in the repertoires were matched against a reference library of SARS-CoV-2-specific TCRs that had been generated with the MIRA antigen-specificity platform. Breadth was defined as the fraction of unique TCRs that were SARS-CoV-2-associated. Depth was defined as the fraction of total T cells that were SARS-CoV-2-associated. Using the MIRA data, each spike-specific TCR was mapped to the spike region that the TCR reacts to and placed in a CD4 or CD8 class. Log10-transformed breadth and depth values were compared by one-way ANOVA with Sidak's multiple comparisons tests. Not all clones reach the TCRdb copy of this immuneACCESS table, which keeps in-frame sequences only. Checked studies attribute under half of the gap to unresolved V genes and leave the rest unexplained. That table furnishes V, J and clone size, whereas the DNA furnished D and trimming. For this sample the table gives over 130,000 clones, of which roughly nine tenths were detected only once. The ten top clones hold over 8.5% of the sample.

Concerning this clone itself: Its cognate antigen has yet to be identified. The input lacks base qualities; no much larger clone sits a single base away.

Sequenced here: peripheral blood, sampled 28 days after the second AZD1222 dose. The TCR sequence derives from an adult who received the AZD1222 COVID-19 vaccine. The rearranged chain carries TRBV5-1 and TRBJ2-5, with 9 junctional bases fitting TRBD1. The DNA sequence is TGCGCCAGCTCCGGGACAGGGCGGCAAGAGACCCAGTACTTC. This yields the protein CASSGTGRQETQYF.